A selection of T cell receptor beta chains follows, all from one sample in a study of shared clonotypes between healthy human individuals. Sequencing used immunoSEQ multiplex PCR; TCRdb keeps in-frame clones, though not all of them. Among roughly 2.4 million clones listed, more than 90% were seen once. Sequenced: naive CD4+ T cells sorted from blood. All receptors derive from a man aged 18 to 35 in good health. Both conserved end residues are part of each CDR3. The order of the fields is D gene, clone size, V gene, J gene, CDR3 DNA, CDR3 protein. The D gene is left open where the match is weak. Not every row has a clone size; where given, it reads once, few, many or a size class.

TRBD2,.,TRBV29-1,TRBJ2-7,TGCAGCGTTGAGGTGAAGCGGGAGGGTCGCTACGAGCAGTACTTC,CSVEVKREGRYEQYF
TRBD2,.,TRBV7-9,TRBJ2-7,TGTGCCAGCAGCGCCGGACTAGCGGGTTCCTACGAGCAGTACTTC,CASSAGLAGSYEQYF
TRBD1,once,TRBV6-5,TRBJ2-1,TGTGCCAGCAGTCCGGGACAGGGTTTAAGCAATGAGCAGTTCTTC,CASSPGQGLSNEQFF
TRBD2,.,TRBV11-2,TRBJ2-1,TGTGCCAGCAGCCCCGGGGAGGGCTACAATGAGCAGTTCTTC,CASSPGEGYNEQFF
.,.,TRBV2,TRBJ2-5,TGTGCCAGCAGACCGGGACCCCCAGAGACCCAGTACTTC,CASRPGPPETQYF
.,.,TRBV9,TRBJ1-5,TGTGCCAGCAGCGGGGGCGGAAATCAGCCCCAGCATTTT,CASSGGGNQPQHF
.,.,TRBV5-1,TRBJ1-1,TGCGCCAGCAGCTGGATGACAGGTGAAGCTTTCTTT,CASSWMTGEAFF
.,.,TRBV7-8,TRBJ2-1,TGTGCCAGCAGCGCACGTCAGGGTGGCAATGAGCAGTTCTTC,CASSARQGGNEQFF
.,.,TRBV10-1,TRBJ2-7,TGCGCCAGCAGTGAGGTTGGGAGGAATCAGTACGAGCAGTACTTC,CASSEVGRNQYEQYF
TRBD1,.,TRBV5-1,TRBJ2-4,TGCGCCAGCAGCCCAGGGGGCCAGAACATTCAGTACTTC,CASSPGGQNIQYF
.,.,TRBV5-1,TRBJ2-3,TGCGCCAGCGCCCTGGGGGCGGTAAAACGCACAGATACGCAGTATTTT,CASALGAVKRTDTQYF
.,.,TRBV11-1,TRBJ2-1,TGTGCCAGCAGCCGACGTCTCGACCGCCCGAGCTCCTACAATGAGCAGTTCTTC,CASSRRLDRPSSYNEQFF
TRBD2,.,TRBV6-1,TRBJ2-3,TGTGCCAGCAGTGGGTGGACTAGCGGCACAGATACGCAGTATTTT,CASSGWTSGTDTQYF
.,once,TRBV6-5,TRBJ1-2,TGTGCCAGCAGCCGGACCTTCTCCTATGGCTACACCTTC,CASSRTFSYGYTF
.,.,TRBV4-1,TRBJ1-3,TGCGCCAGCAGCCAATCAGGGAAGGGGGTTGCTGGAAACACCATATATTTT,CASSQSGKGVAGNTIYF
.,.,TRBV19,TRBJ1-5,TGTGCCAGTAGTATGAGTTTTAGCAATCAGCCCCAGCATTTT,CASSMSFSNQPQHF
.,.,TRBV6-6,TRBJ2-7,TGTGCCAGCAGTTACTCCACTATAGGCTCCTACGAGCAGTACTTC,CASSYSTIGSYEQYF
.,.,TRBV15,TRBJ2-3,TGTGCCACCAGCTGGGGCAGCACAGATACGCAGTATTTT,CATSWGSTDTQYF
TRBD1,.,TRBV6-5,TRBJ2-7,TGTGCCAGCAGTTACGAAAGACAGGGAAACTACGAGCAGTACTTC,CASSYERQGNYEQYF
.,.,TRBV6-6,TRBJ2-3,TGTGCCAGCAGCGGGGGCCGCACAGATACGCAGTATTTT,CASSGGRTDTQYF
.,.,TRBV5-1,TRBJ1-6,TGCGCCAGCAGCCCGGACAGTCAAGGTTCACCCCTCCACTTT,CASSPDSQGSPLHF
.,.,TRBV1,TRBJ2-3,TGCACCAGCAGCCTCTCGGCGGGGGGTCTCGGCACAGATACGCAGTATTTT,CTSSLSAGGLGTDTQYF
.,few,TRBV5-1,TRBJ2-7,TGCGCCAGCAGCTTGGTGCCAGGGGCCTACGAGCAGTACTTC,CASSLVPGAYEQYF
TRBD2,.,TRBV18,TRBJ2-2,TGTGCCAGCTCACCTCTAGCGGAGCGTGACACCGGGGAGCTGTTTTTT,CASSPLAERDTGELFF
TRBD1,.,TRBV5-1,TRBJ1-2,TGCGCCAGCGGACAGGGTAACAACTATGGCTACACCTTC,CASGQGNNYGYTF
TRBD1,.,TRBV6-5,TRBJ1-2,TGTGCCAGCAGCCGCGGACAGGCAACCGGCTACACCTTC,CASSRGQATGYTF
.,once,TRBV4-3,TRBJ1-3,TGCGCCAGCAGCCAAGATCTAAACACTTACTCTGGAAACACCATATATTTT,CASSQDLNTYSGNTIYF
TRBD2,.,TRBV5-1,TRBJ2-5,TGCGCCAGCAGCACCGGAGCGGGGGGCCCAGAGACCCAGTACTTC,CASSTGAGGPETQYF
TRBD2,once,TRBV19,TRBJ2-1,TGTGCCAGTAGTATAGGCGGCGGGGGGGCTGGCTACAATGAGCAGTTCTTC,CASSIGGGGAGYNEQFF
TRBD1,.,TRBV10-3,TRBJ2-2,TGTGCCATCAGTGGCCCGACAGGGGCGATGTTTTTT,CAISGPTGAMFF
.,.,TRBV30,TRBJ1-4,TGTGCCTGGAGTCGGGGGGGTGCAACTAATGAAAAACTGTTTTTT,CAWSRGGATNEKLFF
.,.,TRBV10-3,TRBJ2-7,TGTGCCATCAGCGATTACTACGAGCAGTACTTC,CAISDYYEQYF
.,few,TRBV6-5,TRBJ1-6,TGTGCCAGCAGTTACGCAGGATCAGGTTCACCCCTCCACTTT,CASSYAGSGSPLHF
.,.,TRBV25-1,TRBJ2-6,TGTGCCAGCAGTGAATCGTATGACGTCCTGACTTTC,CASSESYDVLTF
TRBD1,.,TRBV29-1,TRBJ2-5,TGCAGCACCCGGACCGGGACAGGGGAAGAAGAGACCCAGTACTTC,CSTRTGTGEEETQYF
.,.,TRBV4-2,TRBJ1-5,TGTGCCAGCAGCCAAGACCCCGGACAGTTCGATCAGCCCCAGCATTTT,CASSQDPGQFDQPQHF
.,.,TRBV2,TRBJ2-5,TGTGCCAACAGACAGGCGGGGGAGACCCAGTACTTC,CANRQAGETQYF
.,.,TRBV28,TRBJ2-7,TGTGCCAGCAGTTTCGCACAGGCCTACGAGCAGTACTTC,CASSFAQAYEQYF
.,.,TRBV30,TRBJ1-1,TGTGCCTGGAGTCGCCGAAGGGCTGAAGCTTTCTTT,CAWSRRRAEAFF
.,.,TRBV6-5,TRBJ1-2,TGTGCCAGCAGTTACTCGACGGGGGTAGATGGCTACACCTTC,CASSYSTGVDGYTF
.,.,TRBV28,TRBJ2-7,TGTGACCACAGGGATAGTTCCTACGAGCAGTACTTC,CDHRDSSYEQYF
.,.,TRBV5-4,TRBJ2-2,TGTGCCAGCAGCTTGGTTTTAGGGGAGCTGTTTTTT,CASSLVLGELFF
.,few,TRBV19,TRBJ1-6,TGTGCCAGTAGCAGGGTGTCAGGGGCATCCCTCCACTTT,CASSRVSGASLHF
.,once,TRBV10-3,TRBJ2-1,TGTGCCATCAGTGGGGGTTTTAATGAGCAGTTCTTC,CAISGGFNEQFF
TRBD2,.,TRBV6-1,TRBJ2-3,TGTGCCAGCGACCAGCGGGATATAAGAAATACGCAGTATTTT,CASDQRDIRNTQYF